The entry below describes one TCR beta chain. This clone turned up a few times. This receptor's antigen is unknown. It has no much larger one-base neighbor in the sample; base qualities were not kept. The source of the sample is a study of cytomegalovirus exposure and HLA in healthy donors (dated by TCRdb to the late 2010s). Background for the entire study: An earlier analysis of fewer than 750 of the donors reported 276 Gb of sequence data and around 120 million unique TCR beta sequences obtained from around 170 million T cells. Donor age, sex, ethnicity and CMV serostatus were compiled alongside the repertoire data. Both class I and class II loci were covered by HLA typing, at four-digit resolution. To predict cytomegalovirus infection status, the study brought together high-throughput TCR immunosequencing, statistical association of individual TCRs with disease status, and machine learning. In addition to the first cohort of around 670 subjects, a separate validation cohort of around 110 different subjects was used. About 310 gigabases of sequencing data and some 85 million unique TCR sequences were included in an early release covering roughly 600 HLA-typed donors. Among the roughly 390 genotyped donors, about 85% belonged to the genetic ancestry cluster associated with self-reported Caucasian donors. Rather than drawing on any new phenotypic data, the later analysis identified candidate immune exposures from TCR beta sequences and the way those sequences occurred across donors. The study profiled the T cell repertoires of around 700 subjects by immunosequencing and related them to cytomegalovirus serostatus. Across approximately 400 genotyped donors of the cohort, an average of roughly 200,000 unique TCR beta nucleotide sequences per donor were sequenced, and approximately 19% of those sequences were non-productive. To decide whether each TCR beta V gene segment behaved as functional or pseudogenic, an earlier analysis of approximately 600 of the donors relied on high-throughput TCR beta sequencing. Because of strong linkage in the cohort, roughly five DR-DQ haplotypes were treated as single units for association and clustering. Typing coverage differed by locus: A, B, C, DRB1 and DQB1 were typed in roughly 620-640 donors, DQA1 in about 510, DPA1 in 600 to 610, and DPB1 in around 440. In a later analysis, previously published TCR beta repertoires from several hundred donors were re-analyzed and high-resolution HLA genotyping was added so that TCR occurrence patterns could be studied. The study aimed to test whether cataloging public T cell receptors could reveal signatures of past pathogen exposure. A later genetic analysis took genome-wide SNP genotypes for about 60% of the roughly 670 donors and used that subset as a discovery cohort. Every discovery cohort repertoire had been produced on one sequencing platform. The paper's findings and limits, for the study overall: The authors suggested that the approach could potentially be extended to other disease states and immunological phenotypes. When HLA alleles, especially DR and DQ, strongly co-occurred, attributing TCR associations to individual alleles was difficult. In a later analysis, TCR association rates were found to vary across HLA loci, with the most associated TCRs seen for DRB1 alleles and the fewest for HLA-C alleles. Because counts were too low, seventeen rarely observed V segments, including chromosome 9 orphons, were excluded from the earlier analysis of fewer than 650 of the donors. Because the 87-base-pair reads could not distinguish some IMGT-functional V segments, including TRBV6-2 and TRBV6-3, those segments were excluded. The sequencing pipeline was judged likely to have produced a cluster of highly shared sequence variants as a technical artifact. CMV serostatus was the only immune exposure information available for the cohort. Specific HLA alleles were associated with some 15,000 TCR beta sequences at a false discovery rate of 0.05 in a later analysis. A further reported finding was that TCR beta sequences accurately predicted the HLA-A and HLA-B alleles for most subjects in the first cohort. A later analysis reported that several top co-occurrence clusters appeared linked to parvovirus B19, influenza, CMV and Epstein-Barr virus. HLA typing was unavailable for some donors at each locus, so association tests used only the typed subset. A later analysis found that HLA-associated TCR beta chains were more clonally expanded and had lower generation probabilities than equally common non-associated chains. In this cohort, only TCR beta chains were sequenced, and detectable features were limited by the absence of alpha or paired-chain data. A later genetic analysis reported fewer N-insertions in productive TCRs among donors in an Asian-associated ancestry cluster than the roughly 700-donor mean. A later genetic analysis associated a missense DCLRE1C variant with V-gene and J-gene trimming of TCR beta chains, and an independent cohort replicated the association. The classifier was reported to diagnose cytomegalovirus status with high specificity and sensitivity in both the original cohort and the validation cohort. Roughly uniform sequencing depth across donors was assumed in presence/absence analyses, although this assumption may not hold. In a later analysis, most CMV-associated TCR beta chains were found to appear HLA-restricted, with HLA associations seemingly driven largely by CMV exposure. In the study, roughly 160 TCR beta chains were listed as associated with cytomegalovirus. An earlier analysis of approximately 600 of the donors showed that most TCR beta V segments appeared in productive rearrangements either about 87% or about 30% of the time, which broadly matched IMGT annotations. Across donors, most TCR sequences were observed very rarely, whereas some public TCRs were present in many individuals. Linkage disequilibrium might explain the correlated functional status among segregating V segments, but an unknown experimental factor could not be excluded. Three of the identified cytomegalovirus-associated TCR beta chains were confirmed in vitro to be specific for cytomegalovirus antigens.

In total, just over 650 healthy bone marrow donors made up the cohort. All cohort members were sampled while nominally healthy, although unrecorded immune exposures were likely present. The donor tested CMV seronegative, placing the donor among the roughly 340 seronegative members of the cohort. A peripheral blood sample was collected from each donor, and TCR beta sequencing was performed on peripheral blood mononuclear cells. Genomic DNA was extracted from the blood cell samples with the Qiagen DNeasy Blood Extraction Kit. The CDR3 goes from the cysteine to the phenylalanine over 15 residues. CDR3 DNA only is kept here, 45 bases in frame from base 1. Ends trimmed: V by 4 bases, J by 5 bases; bases unmatched to a gene: 8. The germline V gene encodes CDR1 LNHDA and CDR2 SQIVND (reference sequence). The library came from the immunoSEQ multiplex PCR assay. For the multiplex PCR, a mixture combining 60 forward primers for TCR Vbeta segments and 13 reverse primers for TCR Jbeta segments was used. Amplification of the CDR3 region of rearranged TCR beta genes was performed with a multiplex PCR assay on genomic DNA. The amplified TCR beta libraries were sequenced on the Illumina HiSeq System as 87-base-pair reads. The original methods were these. In a later analysis, approximately 74 million unique TCR beta chains were counted across the 666 repertoires, and roughly 11 million of these chains were shared by at least two donors. Raw reads were error-corrected and collapsed into unique sequences with a nearest-neighbor algorithm that merged closely related sequences to remove PCR and sequencing errors. CDR3 sequences were aligned to IMGT reference sequences to assign V, D and J gene segments. For a sequence to be retained, a match of at least six nucleotides was required to both a V gene segment and a J gene segment. Rearrangements were called productive when the CDR3 lacked stop codons and stayed in frame with V and J; all others were non-productive. CDR3 was defined by IMGT convention, running from the second conserved V-encoded cysteine to the conserved J-encoded phenylalanine. The earlier analysis of some 540 of the donors excluded any sequence lacking an unambiguous match to a single V gene segment. An earlier analysis of a few hundred of the donors classified V segments as functional when productive rearrangements were above 56.7% and as segregating when the standard deviation between donors was above 5%. A statistical classification framework was built to diagnose cytomegalovirus status from the catalog of TCR beta chain sequences. In a later analysis, V and J genes were assigned by comparing TCR nucleotide sequences against IMGT/GENE-DB human TR gene sequences. The TCRdist pipeline was used in a later analysis to assign CDR3 sequences and most-parsimonious VDJ recombination scenarios. In a later analysis, every TCR beta chain was defined by the combination of its CDR3 amino acid sequence and its V-gene family, and reads without a unique V-gene family were dropped. A later analysis removed 500 to 600 highly shared, low-generation-probability nucleotide sequences to deal with suspected cross-contamination and a sequencing artifact. In a later analysis, a clonal expansion index was calculated for each public chain from normalized within-repertoire ranks of inferred template counts. In a later analysis, generation probabilities were computed using a VDJ recombination model fitted to out-of-frame rearrangements, and the results were checked against IGoR. Hypergeometric tests were used in a later analysis to score TCR-TCR, TCR-HLA and TCR-CMV co-occurrence, with a repertoire-size bias correction applied to the TCR pairs. False discovery rates were estimated in a later analysis by permuting HLA or CMV assignments 20 times. In a later analysis, co-occurring TCRs were grouped using DBSCAN, with TCRdist sequence similarity added in when clustering inside HLA-allele-positive subsets. Repertoires with fewer than 30,000 or more than 120,000 public chains were left out of co-occurrence clustering, as were a handful of repertoires with anomalous nucleotide sharing. The immuneACCESS repertoire file appears here via TCRdb, limited to in-frame rearrangements. These files lack a portion of the clones; in checked studies, under half of the deficit traces to unresolved V genes, and the cause of the others is not known. V and J calls and clone size come straight from that table; D and trimming were deduced from the DNA. In this sample the table shows approximately 160,000 clones, roughly four fifths of which occur a single time. The ten largest clones add up to about 1.3% of the sample.

Sample: PBMCs. Recombination joined TRBV19 with TRBJ2-7, and TRBD2 aligns with 10 junction nucleotides. The source is a man younger than 30 in good health and CMV-seronegative. CDR3 loop: CASSTGLAEHHEQYF. The DNA sequence follows: TGTGCCAGTAGTACCGGACTAGCGGAGCATCACGAGCAGTACTTC.